This T cell receptor beta chain was sequenced during a study of TIL therapy for anti-PD-1-resistant metastatic lung cancer. Background on the study: Median tumor PD-L1 proportion score was approximately 6.3%. Tumors carried a median roughly 1.6 non-synonymous mutations per megabase.

The CDR3 is made up of 15 amino acids. Per the germline V gene, CDR1 is MNHEY and CDR2 is SMNVEV (reference sequence). V trimming: 5 bases; J trimming: 5 bases; junction bases outside the gene matches: 10. Time point meaning: pre-treatment sample, taken before nivolumab and TIL therapy. Sequencing used immunoSEQ v3. Sequenced by immunoSEQ multiplex PCR; TCRdb stores in-frame clones only, minus some. The table includes more than 45,000 clones, 87% detected once. This clone has only one observation. The genes are TRBV27 and TRBJ2-5; TRBD1 aligns across 8 bases. Specimen: blood, collected at baseline. This clonotype originated in a person between 25 and 80 years old with non-small cell lung cancer. The CDR3 DNA reads as TGTGCCAGCAGTATCCTACAGGGGGTCGGGGAGACCCAGTACTTC. Amino acid sequence: CASSILQGVGETQYF.